This T cell receptor (beta chain) was obtained from a study of response to subunit inactivated influenza vaccine (dated by TCRdb to 2017 to 2018). Describing the broader study: To follow how T cells responded to a trivalent subunit inactivated influenza vaccine, the researchers relied on deep quantitative profiling of the T cell receptor repertoire. Summary of the overall study and its limitations: According to the authors, only a limited number of new T cells may be recruited by each seasonal influenza vaccination.

From a lookup of the germline V gene, CDR1 and CDR2 are MGHRA and YSYEKL. Compared with germline, V lacks 4 bases and J lacks 5 bases; bases without a gene match: 10. From its cysteine to its phenylalanine, the CDR3 spans 16 amino acids. The CDR3 DNA has 48 bases and is translated from base 1. With regard to this clonotype: The clone's antigen remains unknown. Per-base quality was not reported, and no clone a single base away is much larger than it.

Libraries were constructed by RT-PCR. Sequencing took place on an Illumina HiSeq 2500. Using fastp trimming at Q25 and MiXCR clonotype assembly, TCRdb reanalyzed the public sequencing data and kept in-frame beta chains. Each CDR3 protein gets just one entry, which takes the most common genes and DNA from the rows behind it. The table for this sample lists approximately 200,000 distinct CDR3 sequences; roughly 14% of them were counted only once. The ten largest clones take up 26% of the sample. The specimen comprised CD8+ T cells sorted from PBMCs, sampled approximately 5 days after vaccination. Recombination linked TRBV4-1 to TRBJ2-1; 8 bases in the junction line up with TRBD1. This receptor was identified in a man in his fifties who received an inactivated influenza vaccine. Donor details come from another sample of the same person, matched by shared clones. The CDR3 region reads CASSRETGTGDNEQFF. The sequence in DNA is TGCGCCAGCAGCCGGGAAACTGGGACAGGCGACAATGAGCAGTTCTTC.